The 5 T cell receptor beta chains given below trace back to one sample, sequenced in a study of control samples from healthy donors and cancer patients. Libraries were prepared by immunoSEQ multiplex PCR; TCRdb keeps only in-frame clonotypes and omits some of them. The sample lists approximately 180,000 clones, around 94% seen once, with 1.2% to 1.5% in the top ten. Material: blood. The receptor source for this set is a woman aged 18-35 years in good health.

The rearrangement uses TRBV29-1 and TRBJ1-1; TRBD1 aligns across 7 bases. The CDR3 loop spans 13 amino acids. V lost 7 bases, J lost 1 base, and 6 bases stayed unmatched. Looked up from germline, CDR1 is SQVTM and CDR2 is ANQGSEA. CDR3 coding DNA: TGCAGCGGGGCCCGGACAGGGAACACTGAAGCTTTCTTT. As protein: CSGARTGNTEAFF.

The CDR3 sequence: CASSLGGPDVTEAFF. CDR3 coding DNA: TGTGCCAGCAGCTTAGGGGGACCAGACGTAACTGAAGCTTTCTTT. The V gene is TRBV11-1, the J gene TRBJ1-1, with D possibly TRBD1 on 5 matching bases. The CDR3 covers 15 residues. The germline CDR1 and CDR2 sequences are SGHAT and FQDESV (reference sequence). With 1 base removed from V and 5 bases from J, the gap between germline ends came to 14 bases.

The genes are TRBV3-1 (or the pseudogene TRBV3-2) and TRBJ1-5; D remains ambiguous. V gave up 5 bases and J gave up 4 bases, with 15 bases separating them. This CDR3 is built from 15 residues. Germline V lookup: CDR1 LGHDT, CDR2 YNNKEL (reference sequence). CDR3 nucleotide sequence: TGTGCCAGCAGCGACGGACGACCAATAAATCAGCCCCAGCATTTT. Protein: CASSDGRPINQPQHF.

The J gene is TRBJ2-7, the V gene TRBV29-1, with 16 bases fitting TRBD2. V gave up 2 bases and J gave up 2 bases; unmatched junction bases: 6. This CDR3 has 17 amino acids. In germline, CDR1 is SQVTM, CDR2 ANQGSEA. This chain's CDR3 is CSVESPGLAGGPYEQYF. The CDR3 nucleotides read TGCAGCGTTGAATCCCCGGGACTAGCGGGAGGGCCCTACGAGCAGTACTTC.

The V call is TRBV15, the J call TRBJ1-5, with 10 bases lining up with TRBD1. The CDR3 runs 14 residues. Germline V gives CDR1 LNHNV, CDR2 YYDKDF (reference sequence). The junction had 1 base not matched to a gene; V was cut back by 3 bases and J by 5 bases. The CDR3 region has the DNA TGTGCCACCAGCAGCGGGACAGGGGATCAGCCCCAGCATTTT. Protein product: CATSSGTGDQPQHF.